These 27 T cell receptor beta chains came from one sample sequenced in a study of a mutant IDH1 vaccine in newly diagnosed glioma. These TCRs are of unknown antigen specificity. Measured with immunoSEQ multiplex PCR; TCRdb has only the in-frame clones, and not every one. The sample holds some 31,000 clones, 79% seen once. Noted time point: week 35, safety follow-up. It was 300 ug of mutant IDH1 20-mer peptide that made up each vaccine dose, given with topical imiquimod. The sample was PBMCs, taken from a glioma patient whose treatment included an IDH1 peptide vaccine. The receptor set was obtained from a woman aged 25 to 39 with glioma. Some clones in this sample may be carry-over from other donors' samples.

The chain combines TRBV13 with TRBJ1-2, with D possibly matching TRBD1 (6 bases). The CDR3 covers 13 residues. Germline CDR1 and CDR2: PRHDT and FYEKMQ (reference sequence). The V and J ends lost 2 bases and 8 bases respectively, with 12 bases between them. The CDR3 here is CASSLRGAWGYTF. The CDR3 DNA is TGTGCCAGCAGCTTACGGGGGGCTTGGGGCTACACCTTC.

The rearrangement uses TRBV10-3 and TRBJ2-1, with D hard to call. Germline V gene lookup returns CDR1 ENHRY and CDR2 SYGVKD. V lost 4 bases, J lost 9 bases, and 19 bases lay in between. This CDR3 has 15 amino acids. CDR3 sequence: CAISAGSSSVLEQFF. The CDR3 coding sequence is TGTGCCATCAGTGCGGGCTCGTCGTCCGTTCTTGAGCAGTTCTTC.

The chain couples TRBV6-5 to TRBJ2-7, with D possibly matching TRBD1 (6 bases). Trimming shortened V by 10 bases and J by 5 bases, and 21 bases separated the two germline ends. The germline CDR1 and CDR2 sequences are MNHEY and SVGAGI. The CDR3 extends over 14 amino acids. The CDR3 bases are TGTGCCATCCAGGACAGCACCCCTCCTAACGAGCAGTACTTC. Translation: CAIQDSTPPNEQYF.

The J gene is TRBJ1-2, the V gene TRBV9, with 7 bases fitting TRBD1. The germline V gene encodes CDR1 SGDLS and CDR2 YYNGEE. The CDR3 covers 19 residues. V was clipped by 0 bases and J by 3 bases; unmatched bases: 17. The CDR3 spells CASSVERGRTGAEYYGYTF. The CDR3 region has the DNA TGTGCCAGCAGCGTAGAGCGAGGGAGGACAGGCGCTGAGTACTATGGCTACACCTTC.

The V gene is TRBV19, the J gene TRBJ2-4, with TRBD2 matching over 7 bases. The CDR3 runs 12 residues. V lost 6 bases, J lost 9 bases, and 5 bases stayed unmatched. Germline CDR1 is LNHDA and CDR2 is SQIVND (reference sequence). In DNA form, the CDR3 reads TGTGCCAGTAGCCCCCCGGGGGGCATTCAGTACTTC. Amino acids: CASSPPGGIQYF.

This chain links TRBV5-4 with TRBJ1-4; D possibly corresponds to TRBD1 (5 bases). Germline CDR1 and CDR2: SGHNT and YYREEE (reference sequence). The V end lost 0 bases, the J end lost 6 bases, and 12 bases lay between the germline ends. CDR3 size: 15 residues. CDR3 region: CASSLATGGDEKLFF. The CDR3 coding sequence is TGTGCCAGCAGCTTGGCCACAGGTGGGGATGAAAAACTGTTTTTT.

The V call is TRBV5-4, the J call TRBJ2-7, with D possibly TRBD1 on 5 matching bases. This CDR3 is 14 amino acids long. CDR1 and CDR2 (germline): SGHNT, YYREEE (reference sequence). Trimming cost V 4 bases and J 0 bases, with 11 bases left between them. The CDR3 DNA follows: TGTGCCAGCAGCCACGACAGATTCTCCTACGAGCAGTACTTC. As protein: CASSHDRFSYEQYF.

V usage is TRBV5-1 and J usage is TRBJ1-1; no reliable D call. The CDR3 sequence is 15 residues long. Germline CDR1 is SGHRS and CDR2 is YFSETQ. V lost 2 bases and J 1 base, leaving 12 bases between the germline ends. The CDR3 DNA follows: TGCGCCAGCAGCTTCTCACTTGCTTCGAACACTGAAGCTTTCTTT. Translated: CASSFSLASNTEAFF.

The CDR3 loop reads CAWTTSLSGAGELFF. The CDR3 DNA follows: TGTGCCTGGACGACTAGCCTCTCGGGGGCCGGGGAGCTGTTTTTT. This chain connects TRBV30 to TRBJ2-2, with 7 bases that match TRBD2. Germline loops: CDR1 GTSNPN, CDR2 SVGIG (reference sequence). Trimming cost V 4 bases and J 6 bases; bases outside gene matches: 11. This CDR3 spans 15 amino acids.

This chain connects TRBV6-5 to TRBJ1-4; TRBD1 matches 8 bases. CDR3 length equals 15 residues. After removal of 2 bases from V and 5 bases from J, the junction contained 4 bases not matched to a gene. CDR1 is MNHEY and CDR2 is SVGAGI in the germline V gene. The CDR3 DNA reads as TGTGCCAGCAGTTACAGGACAGGGATAAATGAAAAACTGTTTTTT. Amino acids: CASSYRTGINEKLFF.

This sequence joins TRBV15 and TRBJ1-2; 7 positions agree with TRBD1. Germline V CDR1 and CDR2: LNHNV, YYDKDF (reference sequence). This CDR3 region has 16 residues. The ends lost 8 bases at V and 8 bases at J; junction bases unmatched: 20. This CDR3 reads CATGGSGTVKFFGYTF. DNA of the CDR3: TGTGCCACCGGAGGTTCCGGGACAGTCAAATTCTTCGGCTACACCTTC.

The rearrangement uses TRBV14 and TRBJ2-3; D assignment may be TRBD1 or TRBD2 (6 bases each). V shed 3 bases and J shed 4 bases, with 11 bases lying between them. The CDR3 is made up of 14 amino acids. Germline V lookup: CDR1 SGHDN, CDR2 FVKESK. The CDR3 spells CASSQGGLADTQYF. Written as DNA, the CDR3 is TGTGCCAGCAGCCAGGGGGGCCTTGCAGATACGCAGTATTTT.

The chain has TRBV5-1 and TRBJ1-1; TRBD1 agrees at 7 bases. Germline V gives CDR1 SGHRS, CDR2 YFSETQ. This CDR3 is built from 19 residues. V lost 2 bases and J lost 6; bases outside the gene matches: 22. In DNA, the CDR3 is TGCGCCAGCAGCTTAGCGCAAACCCCCCAGGGGGGTCGTCGGGCTGAAGCTTTCTTT. Amino acids: CASSLAQTPQGGRRAEAFF. The variable domain in full, with the rest retrieved from reference TRBV5-1 and TRBJ1-1, is KAGVTQTPRYLIKTRGQQVTLSCSPISGHRSVSWYQQTPGQGLQFLFEYFSETQRNKGNFPGRFSGRQFSNSRSEMNVSTLELGDSALYLCASSLAQTPQGGRRAEAFFGQGTRLTVV.

CDR3 DNA: TGTGCCAGCAGCTTCGCCCCTGGGGTCTACGAGCAGTACTTC. This codes for CASSFAPGVYEQYF. This sequence joins TRBV5-5 and TRBJ2-7; no clear D. CDR3 size: 14 residues. V lost 2 bases and J 3 bases, leaving 12 bases between the germline ends. The germline V gene encodes CDR1 SGHKS and CDR2 YYEKEE (reference sequence).

The genes are TRBV18 and TRBJ1-2, with 8 bases aligning to TRBD1. The CDR3 is made up of 17 amino acids. The J segment lost 4 bases and the V segment lost 3 bases, leaving 13 bases of the junction unmatched. The germline gives CDR1 KGHSH, CDR2 LQKENI. The CDR3 bases are TGTGCCAGCTCACCTCCGGGACAGGAAGGTCTTGTCTATGGCTACACCTTC. Its protein product is CASSPPGQEGLVYGYTF.

This clone occurred a few times. V gene TRBV30 combines with J gene TRBJ1-1; D is uncertain. Germline V gene lookup returns CDR1 GTSNPN and CDR2 SVGIG (reference sequence). Between the trimmed V and J ends, which lost 2 bases and 1 base, there was a span of 5 bases. The CDR3 covers 12 residues. The CDR3 here is CAWSPQNTEAFF. The CDR3 DNA follows: TGTGCCTGGAGTCCCCAGAACACTGAAGCTTTCTTT.

The chain links TRBV4-1 to TRBJ2-5, with D hard to call. CDR1 is MGHRA, CDR2 YSYEKL, per germline. The CDR3 totals 14 residues. V was shortened by 3 bases and J by 3 bases, with 11 bases between the two germline ends. The CDR3 here is CASSHPRLEETQYF. Here the CDR3 DNA reads TGCGCCAGCAGCCATCCCCGACTGGAAGAGACCCAGTACTTC.

This rearrangement joins TRBV19 to TRBJ1-1, with D hard to call. Trimming left V 2 bases short and J 0 bases short, with 10 bases between. Germline V CDR1 and CDR2: LNHDA, SQIVND (reference sequence). CDR3 length: 15 amino acids. CDR3 DNA: TGTGCCAGTAGTATAAGACACGCTATGAACACTGAAGCTTTCTTT. Translation: CASSIRHAMNTEAFF.

This CDR3 is CASSSIQLAEAFTGELFF. The CDR3 DNA follows: TGCGCCAGCAGCTCTATTCAACTAGCGGAGGCGTTCACCGGGGAGCTGTTTTTT. The chain employs TRBV5-1 and TRBJ2-2; 8 bases are shared with TRBD2. Germline V gene lookup returns CDR1 SGHRS and CDR2 YFSETQ. This CDR3 contains 18 residues. With 3 bases clipped from V and 4 bases from J, the junction kept 14 bases outside the gene matches.

The rearrangement links TRBV29-1 to TRBJ2-7, with D possibly TRBD2 on 5 matching bases. The CDR3 is 13 amino acids. Deletions cut 7 bases from V and 2 bases from J, with 15 bases between. Germline loops: CDR1 SQVTM, CDR2 ANQGSEA. CDR3 bases: TGCAGCGCGTCGTACGGGGTGGCCTACGAGCAGTACTTC. Translation: CSASYGVAYEQYF.

This clone was seen only a few times. J is TRBJ2-3 and V is TRBV7-3; TRBD2 matches at 7 bases. CDR1 is SGHTA and CDR2 is FQGTGA in the germline V gene. The CDR3 loop spans 15 amino acids. The V and J ends lost 2 bases and 6 bases, in that order; junction bases with no gene match: 8. CDR3 sequence: CASSLGGRAFDTQYF. DNA of the CDR3: TGTGCCAGCAGCTTAGGTGGGAGGGCCTTTGATACGCAGTATTTT.

The J gene is TRBJ1-5, the V gene TRBV27; TRBD1 matches at 7 bases. The CDR3 totals 14 residues. V was pared by 6 bases and J by 7 bases, with 9 bases of the junction left unmatched. The V gene's germline CDR1 is MNHEY and CDR2 SMNVEV (reference sequence). DNA for the CDR3: TGTGCCAGCAGCCCAGACAGGGAACGGCAGCCCCAGCATTTT. Encoded protein: CASSPDRERQPQHF.

This clone was seen only a few times. This chain links TRBV30 with TRBJ1-1; 7 nucleotides align to TRBD1. The V and J ends lost 2 bases and 5 bases, in that order; junction bases with no gene match: 2. The V gene's germline CDR1 is GTSNPN and CDR2 SVGIG (reference sequence). The CDR3 contains 12 residues. The CDR3 spells CAWSLTGTEAFF. CDR3 coding DNA: TGTGCCTGGAGTTTGACAGGGACTGAAGCTTTCTTT.

This clone has just a few counts. The gene calls are TRBV28 and TRBJ1-6; 8 bases map to TRBD1. Trimming took 10 bases from V and 8 from J; bases not matched to a gene: 13. The germline V gene encodes CDR1 MDHEN and CDR2 SYDVKM. There are 15 residues in the CDR3. CDR3 loop: CATVPLDREDSPLHF. As DNA, the CDR3 is TGTGCCACCGTCCCCCTGGACAGGGAGGATTCACCCCTCCACTTT.

The chain uses TRBV7-3 and TRBJ2-7, with D possibly TRBD1 on 6 matching bases. The CDR3 is 14 residues long. The germline V and J ends were trimmed by 6 bases and 6 bases, with 18 bases remaining between them. Germline assignment: CDR1 SGHTA and CDR2 FQGTGA. CDR3 nucleotides: TGTGCCAGCAGTCCTGGGGGCTACAGGGCCGAGCAGTACTTC. Amino acids: CASSPGGYRAEQYF.

V usage is TRBV11-2 and J usage is TRBJ1-4; D gene uncertain. In germline, CDR1 is SGHAT, CDR2 FQNNGV. The CDR3 spans 15 residues. With 4 bases removed from V and 0 bases from J, the gap between germline ends came to 9 bases. The CDR3 DNA follows: TGTGCCAGCAGCTCTGGACCGGCAACTAATGAAAAACTGTTTTTT. Its translation: CASSSGPATNEKLFF.

This clone was seen more than once but under ten times. This rearrangement joins TRBV28 to TRBJ1-4, with D tentatively TRBD1 (5 bases). Germline CDR1 MDHEN, CDR2 SYDVKM. This CDR3 region has 15 residues. V was pared by 4 bases and J by 7 bases, with 16 bases between. CDR3 region: CASSSIGGGSEKLFF. The CDR3 DNA sequence: TGTGCCAGCAGTTCCATCGGGGGGGGGAGTGAAAAACTGTTTTTT.